The entry below describes one TCR beta chain. A much bigger clone sits one base away, suggesting this may be a read error. Germline CDR1 MGHRA, CDR2 YSYEKL. This CDR3 has 17 amino acids. Trimming removed 4 bases from V and 7 bases from J; junction bases left unmatched: 17. The library came from three nested PCR rounds adapted from ARM-PCR protocols. TCRdb re-called the multiplex PCR reads with MiXCR, one entry per CDR3 protein. Of some 100,000 distinct CDR3 sequences in the sample, 50% to 70% were seen once. No cell sorting was done before RNA was extracted from the tissue. This non-tumor lung sample came from over 3 cm beyond the tumor edge. The data are from a study of tumor and adjacent non-tumor tissue in lung cancer.

Material for sequencing was distant non-tumor lung tissue. The V and J genes are TRBV4-1 and TRBJ1-1, with 8 positions matching TRBD1. This clonotype was sampled from a man between 25 and 39 years old with non-small cell lung cancer. The chain's CDR3 is CASSLPRTGSHTFEAFF. The CDR3 region has the DNA TGCGCCAGCAGCCTTCCCCGGACAGGGTCCCATACTTTTGAAGCTTTCTTT.